The 8 T cell receptor beta chains in this list originate from one sample, sequenced in a study of T cells in Graves' hyperthyroidism and ophthalmopathy. RNA transcripts gave rise to amplified TCR beta CDR3 regions. First-round RT-PCR with HTBI primers amplified the TCR CDR3 region. TCRdb reprocessed the multiplex PCR reads via MiXCR and lists one record per CDR3 protein. This table holds around 420,000 distinct CDR3 sequences, roughly an eighth found once. Source material: blood. The receptor set was obtained from a woman aged 18-29 years with Graves' hyperthyroidism.

This clonotype turned up a few times. The chain is built from TRBV19 and TRBJ2-1; TRBD2 matches at 7 bases. CDR1 is LNHDA and CDR2 is SQIVND in the germline V gene (reference sequence). With 0 bases clipped from V and 14 bases from J, the junction kept 10 bases outside the gene matches. The CDR3 has 14 residues. The CDR3 sequence: CASSIEASGPREFF. In DNA, the CDR3 is TGTGCCAGTAGTATAGAGGCTAGCGGCCCCCGTGAGTTCTTC.

The V call is TRBV18, the J call TRBJ1-2, with D maybe TRBD1 (6 bases). The CDR3 has 16 amino acids. V lost 5 bases and J 8 bases, leaving 24 bases between the germline ends. Germline V lookup: CDR1 KGHSH, CDR2 LQKENI. The CDR3 coding sequence is TGTGCCAGCTCATCCTGGACAGAACCCTCTTTAAGCGGCTACACCTTC. Residues: CASSSWTEPSLSGYTF.

V gene TRBV7-6 combines with J gene TRBJ2-2; D is unclear. The CDR3 has 12 amino acids. Germline lookup yields CDR1 SGHVS and CDR2 FNYEAQ. Trimming removed 2 bases from V and 7 bases from J, with 5 bases in between. CDR3 DNA sequence: TGTGCCAGCAGCTTATGGGTCGGGGAGCTGTTTTTT. This translates into CASSLWVGELFF.

CDR3 in DNA: TGCGCCAGCAGCCATGTAGACACAGATACGCAGTATTTT. This codes for CASSHVDTDTQYF. The chain recombines TRBV5-1 with TRBJ2-3; D ambiguous. This CDR3 is built from 13 residues. The germline V gene has CDR1 SGHRS and CDR2 YFSETQ. V shed 4 bases and J shed 2 bases, with 8 bases lying between them.

J is TRBJ2-7 and V is TRBV10-2; TRBD2 matches 9 bases. This CDR3 spans 14 amino acids. CDR1 and CDR2 (germline): WSHSY, SAAADI. V shed 10 bases, J shed 0 bases, and the junction held 7 bases outside the gene matches. This CDR3 is CATDSGRSSYEQYF. CDR3 bases: TGCGCCACCGACAGCGGGAGGTCCTCCTACGAGCAGTACTTC.

The sample holds one count of this clonotype. The V call is TRBV4-3, the J call TRBJ1-2; a weak D match, TRBD1 (6 bases). The V end was cut by 0 bases, the J end by 0 bases, with 11 bases between. CDR3 length: 16 residues. Germline V gene data show CDR1 as LGHNA and CDR2 as YSLEER. This CDR3 is CASSQDRDIANYGYTF. CDR3 in DNA: TGCGCCAGCAGCCAAGATCGGGACATAGCTAACTATGGCTACACCTTC.

V and J are TRBV6-2 or TRBV6-3 and TRBJ2-5; D possibly uses TRBD1 or TRBD2 (5 bases each). The germline V gene has CDR1 MNHEY and CDR2 SVGEGT. The CDR3 totals 14 residues. V shed 7 bases and J shed 5 bases, with 17 bases lying between them. CDR3 sequence reads: CASTLQGARETQYF. The CDR3 coding sequence is TGTGCCAGCACCCTCCAGGGAGCCCGGGAGACCCAGTACTTC.

This sequence joins TRBV9 and TRBJ2-1, with TRBD2 identical over 9 bases. There are 14 residues in the CDR3. J gave up 6 bases and V 3 bases, and 4 bases lay outside the gene matches. Germline V CDR1 and CDR2: SGDLS, YYNGEE. DNA of the CDR3: TGTGCCAGCAGCGGACTAGCGGAGGCCAATGAGCAGTTCTTC. Translated, it gives CASSGLAEANEQFF. Full variable domain (rest looked up from reference TRBV9 and TRBJ2-1): DSGVTQTPKHLITATGQRVTLRCSPRSGDLSVYWYQQSLDQGLQFLIQYYNGEERAKGNILERFSAQQFPDLHSELNLSSLELGDSALYFCASSGLAEANEQFFGPGTRLTVL.